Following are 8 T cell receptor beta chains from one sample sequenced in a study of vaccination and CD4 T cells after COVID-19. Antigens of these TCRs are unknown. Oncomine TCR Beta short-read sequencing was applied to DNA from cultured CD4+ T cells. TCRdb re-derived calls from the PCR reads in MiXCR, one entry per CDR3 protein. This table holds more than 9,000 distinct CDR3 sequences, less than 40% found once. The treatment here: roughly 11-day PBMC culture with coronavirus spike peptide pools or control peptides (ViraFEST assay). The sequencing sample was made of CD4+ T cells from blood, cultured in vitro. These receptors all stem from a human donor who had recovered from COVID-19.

The CDR3 sequence: CASSLEGVGPQHF. In DNA form, the CDR3 reads TGTGCCAGCAGTCTAGAAGGGGTCGGACCCCAGCATTTT. The rearrangement joins TRBV28 to TRBJ1-5; D may be TRBD1 (5 bases). The CDR3 loop spans 13 amino acids. Germline assignment: CDR1 MDHEN and CDR2 SYDVKM. The germline V and J ends were trimmed by 5 bases and 10 bases, with 15 bases remaining between them.

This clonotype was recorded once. CDR3 in DNA: TGTGCCAGCAGCTTAGGCCAGACTAACACTGAAGCTTTCTTT. This gives the protein CASSLGQTNTEAFF. V gene TRBV7-9 combines with J gene TRBJ1-1, with D hard to call. The V end was cut by 1 base, the J end by 2 bases, with 8 bases between. CDR1 and CDR2 from the germline V gene are SEHNR and FQNEAQ (reference sequence). The length of the CDR3 is 14 residues.

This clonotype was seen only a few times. The CDR3 region has the DNA TGTGCCAGCAGTGAATCCCACGCGGTTCGTTCACCCCTCCACTTT. This translates into CASSESHAVRSPLHF. The V gene is TRBV6-1, the J gene TRBJ1-6; D is ambiguous. V lost 2 bases to trimming and J lost 9 bases, with 14 bases between them. Germline CDR1 reads MNHNS; CDR2 reads SASEGT. The CDR3 is 15 residues long.

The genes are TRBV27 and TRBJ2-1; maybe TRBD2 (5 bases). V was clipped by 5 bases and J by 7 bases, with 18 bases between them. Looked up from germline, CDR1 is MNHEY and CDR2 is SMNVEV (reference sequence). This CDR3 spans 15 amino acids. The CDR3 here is CASSPTGVLPNEQFF. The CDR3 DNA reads TGTGCCAGCAGTCCAACCGGGGTGTTACCGAATGAGCAGTTCTTC.

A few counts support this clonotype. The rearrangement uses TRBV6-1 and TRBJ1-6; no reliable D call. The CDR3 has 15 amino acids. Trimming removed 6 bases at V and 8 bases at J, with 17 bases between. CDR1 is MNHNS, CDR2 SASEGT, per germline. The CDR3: CASRPRPVGDSPLHF. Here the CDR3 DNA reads TGTGCCAGCAGACCCCGGCCTGTTGGGGATTCACCCCTCCACTTT.

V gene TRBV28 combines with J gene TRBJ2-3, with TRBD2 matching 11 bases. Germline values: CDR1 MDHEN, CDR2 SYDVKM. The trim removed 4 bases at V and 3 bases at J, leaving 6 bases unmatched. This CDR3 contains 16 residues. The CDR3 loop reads CASSSPGTSGTDTQYF. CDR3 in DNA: TGTGCCAGCAGTTCGCCCGGGACTAGCGGAACAGATACGCAGTATTTT.

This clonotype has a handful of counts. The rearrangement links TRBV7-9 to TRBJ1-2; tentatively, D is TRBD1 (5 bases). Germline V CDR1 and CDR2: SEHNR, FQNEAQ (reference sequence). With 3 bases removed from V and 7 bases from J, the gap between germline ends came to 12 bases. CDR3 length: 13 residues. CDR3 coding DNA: TGTGCCAGCAGCTTTGGGCAGGGTGGTGGCTACACCTTC. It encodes CASSFGQGGGYTF.

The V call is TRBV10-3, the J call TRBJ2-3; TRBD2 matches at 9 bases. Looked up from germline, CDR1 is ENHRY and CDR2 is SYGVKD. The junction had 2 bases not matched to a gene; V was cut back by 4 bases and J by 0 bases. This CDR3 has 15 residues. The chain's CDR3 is CAISGTSGSTDTQYF. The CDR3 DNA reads TGTGCCATCAGTGGTACTAGCGGGAGCACAGATACGCAGTATTTT.